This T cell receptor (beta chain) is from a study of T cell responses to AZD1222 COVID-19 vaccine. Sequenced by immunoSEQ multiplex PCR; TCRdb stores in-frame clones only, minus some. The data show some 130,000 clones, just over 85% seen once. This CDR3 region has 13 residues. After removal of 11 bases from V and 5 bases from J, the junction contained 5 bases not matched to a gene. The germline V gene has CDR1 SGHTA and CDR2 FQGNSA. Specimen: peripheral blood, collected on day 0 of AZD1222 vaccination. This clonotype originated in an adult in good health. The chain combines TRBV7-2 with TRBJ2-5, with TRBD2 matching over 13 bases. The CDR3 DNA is TGTGCCTACACTAGCGGGGGGGCCGAGACCCAGTACTTC. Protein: CAYTSGGAETQYF.